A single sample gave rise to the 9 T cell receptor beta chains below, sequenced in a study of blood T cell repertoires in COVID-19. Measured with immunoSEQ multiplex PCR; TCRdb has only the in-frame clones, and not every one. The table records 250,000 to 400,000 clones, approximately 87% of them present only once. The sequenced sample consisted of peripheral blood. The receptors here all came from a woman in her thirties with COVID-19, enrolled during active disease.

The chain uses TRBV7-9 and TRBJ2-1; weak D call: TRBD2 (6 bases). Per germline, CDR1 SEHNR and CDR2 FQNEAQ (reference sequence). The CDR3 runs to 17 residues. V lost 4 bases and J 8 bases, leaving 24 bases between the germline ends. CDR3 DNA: TGTGCCAGCAGCTCTCCCATCCCCGGGACTTTGGACGATGAGCAGTTCTTC. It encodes CASSSPIPGTLDDEQFF.

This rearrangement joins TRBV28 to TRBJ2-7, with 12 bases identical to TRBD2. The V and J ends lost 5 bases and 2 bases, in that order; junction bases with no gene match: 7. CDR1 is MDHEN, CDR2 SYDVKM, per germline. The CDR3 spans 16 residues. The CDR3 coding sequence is TGTGCCAGCAGTCGGGGACTAGCGGGTGTTGCCTACGAGCAGTACTTC. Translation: CASSRGLAGVAYEQYF.

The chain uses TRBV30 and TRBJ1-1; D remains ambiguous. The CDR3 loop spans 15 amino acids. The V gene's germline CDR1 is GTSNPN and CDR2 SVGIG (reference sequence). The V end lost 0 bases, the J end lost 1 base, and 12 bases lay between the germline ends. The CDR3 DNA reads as TGTGCCTGGAGTGTACTTCCAGCGTCGAACACTGAAGCTTTCTTT. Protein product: CAWSVLPASNTEAFF.

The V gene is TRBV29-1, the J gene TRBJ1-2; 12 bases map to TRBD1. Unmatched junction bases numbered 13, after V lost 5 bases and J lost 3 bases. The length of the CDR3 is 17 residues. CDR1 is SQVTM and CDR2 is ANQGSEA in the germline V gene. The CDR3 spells CSVHSRDRGRRDYGYTF. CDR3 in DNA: TGCAGCGTTCATTCGAGGGACAGGGGGCGAAGGGACTATGGCTACACCTTC.

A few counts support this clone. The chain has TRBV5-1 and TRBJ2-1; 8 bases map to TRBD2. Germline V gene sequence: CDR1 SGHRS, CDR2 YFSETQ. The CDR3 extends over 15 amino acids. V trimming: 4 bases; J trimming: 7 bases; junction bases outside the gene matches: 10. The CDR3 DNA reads TGCGCCAGCAGCCTCGCGCCGGGACTAGAAAATGAGCAGTTCTTC. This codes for CASSLAPGLENEQFF.

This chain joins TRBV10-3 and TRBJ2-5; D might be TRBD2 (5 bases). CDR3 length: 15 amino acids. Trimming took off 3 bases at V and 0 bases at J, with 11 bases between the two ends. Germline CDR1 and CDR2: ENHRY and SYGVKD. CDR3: CAISDPAEDQETQYF. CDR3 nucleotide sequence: TGTGCCATCAGTGATCCAGCGGAGGACCAAGAGACCCAGTACTTC.

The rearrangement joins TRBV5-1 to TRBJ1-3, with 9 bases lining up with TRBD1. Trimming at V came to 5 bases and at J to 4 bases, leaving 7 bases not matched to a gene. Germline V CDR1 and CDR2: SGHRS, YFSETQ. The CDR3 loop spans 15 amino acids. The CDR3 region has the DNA TGCGCCAGCAGAATTACAGGGGGCTCGGGAAACACCATATATTTT. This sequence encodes CASRITGGSGNTIYF.

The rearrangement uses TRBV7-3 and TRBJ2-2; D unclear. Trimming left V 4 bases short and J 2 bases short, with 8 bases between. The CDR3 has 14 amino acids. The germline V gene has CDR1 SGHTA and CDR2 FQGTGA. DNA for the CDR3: TGTGCCAGCAGCTCTTCCACTAACACCGGGGAGCTGTTTTTT. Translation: CASSSSTNTGELFF.

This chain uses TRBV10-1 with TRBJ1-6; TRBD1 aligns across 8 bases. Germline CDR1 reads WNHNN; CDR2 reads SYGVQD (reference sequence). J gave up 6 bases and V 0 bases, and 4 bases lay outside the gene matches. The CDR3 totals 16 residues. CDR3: CASSESKTGGNSPLHF. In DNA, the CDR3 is TGCGCCAGCAGTGAGTCGAAAACAGGGGGTAATTCACCCCTCCACTTT.